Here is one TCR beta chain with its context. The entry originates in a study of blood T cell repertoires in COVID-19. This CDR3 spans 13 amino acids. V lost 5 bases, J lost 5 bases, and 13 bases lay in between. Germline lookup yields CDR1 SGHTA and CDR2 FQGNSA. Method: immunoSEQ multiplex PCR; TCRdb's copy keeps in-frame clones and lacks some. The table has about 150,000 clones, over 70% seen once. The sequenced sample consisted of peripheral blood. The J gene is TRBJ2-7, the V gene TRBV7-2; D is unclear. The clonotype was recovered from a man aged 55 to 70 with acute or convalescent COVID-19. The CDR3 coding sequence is TGTGCCAGCAGCCCAACCCACTTTCACGAGCAGTACTTC. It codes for CASSPTHFHEQYF.